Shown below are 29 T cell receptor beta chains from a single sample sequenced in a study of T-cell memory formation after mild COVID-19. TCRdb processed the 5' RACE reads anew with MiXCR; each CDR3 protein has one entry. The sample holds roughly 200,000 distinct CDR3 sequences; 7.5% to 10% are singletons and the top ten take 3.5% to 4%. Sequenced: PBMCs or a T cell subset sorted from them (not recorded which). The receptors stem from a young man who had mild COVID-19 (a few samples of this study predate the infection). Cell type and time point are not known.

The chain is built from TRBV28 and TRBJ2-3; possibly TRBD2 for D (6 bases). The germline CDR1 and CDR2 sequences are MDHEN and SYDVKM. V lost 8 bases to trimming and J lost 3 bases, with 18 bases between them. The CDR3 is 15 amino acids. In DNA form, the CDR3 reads TGTGCCAGCCCCCCGAGGAGGGTGGGGACAGATACGCAGTATTTT. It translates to CASPPRRVGTDTQYF.

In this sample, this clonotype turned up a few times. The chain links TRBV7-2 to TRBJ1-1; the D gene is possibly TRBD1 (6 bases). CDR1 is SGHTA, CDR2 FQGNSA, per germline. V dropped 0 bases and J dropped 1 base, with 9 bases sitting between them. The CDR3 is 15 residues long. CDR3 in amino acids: CASSLATGANTEAFF. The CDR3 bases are TGTGCCAGCAGCTTAGCGACAGGAGCGAACACTGAAGCTTTCTTT.

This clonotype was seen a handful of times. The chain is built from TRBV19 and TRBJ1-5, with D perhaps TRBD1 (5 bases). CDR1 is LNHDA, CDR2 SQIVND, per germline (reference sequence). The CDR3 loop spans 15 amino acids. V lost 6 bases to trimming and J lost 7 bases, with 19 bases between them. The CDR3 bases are TGTGCCAGTAGACATGAAGGGGCGGGAGGCCAGCCCCAGCATTTT. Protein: CASRHEGAGGQPQHF.

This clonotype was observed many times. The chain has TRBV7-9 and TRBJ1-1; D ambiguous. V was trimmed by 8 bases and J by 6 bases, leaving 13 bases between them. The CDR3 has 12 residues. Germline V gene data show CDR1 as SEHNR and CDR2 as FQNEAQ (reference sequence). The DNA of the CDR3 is TGTGCCAGCCGACTCTGGAGGGCTGAAGCTTTCTTT. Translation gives CASRLWRAEAFF.

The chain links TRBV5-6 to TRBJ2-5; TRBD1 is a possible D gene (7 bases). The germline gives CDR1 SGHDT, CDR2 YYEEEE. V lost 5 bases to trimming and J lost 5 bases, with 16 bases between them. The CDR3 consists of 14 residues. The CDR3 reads CASSHVRGVETQYF. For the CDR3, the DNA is TGTGCCAGCAGTCACGTCAGGGGGGTTGAGACCCAGTACTTC.

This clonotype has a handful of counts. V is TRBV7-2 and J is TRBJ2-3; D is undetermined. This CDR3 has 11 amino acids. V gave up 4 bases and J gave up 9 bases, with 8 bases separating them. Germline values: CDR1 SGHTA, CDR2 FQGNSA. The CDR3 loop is CASSSSRTQYF. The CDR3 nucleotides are TGTGCCAGCAGCTCCAGCCGCACGCAGTATTTT.

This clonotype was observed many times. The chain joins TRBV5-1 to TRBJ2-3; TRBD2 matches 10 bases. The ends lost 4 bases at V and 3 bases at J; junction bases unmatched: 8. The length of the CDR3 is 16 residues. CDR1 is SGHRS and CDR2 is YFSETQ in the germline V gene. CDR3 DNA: TGCGCCAGCAGCCCGAATAGCGGGGGGACTACAGATACGCAGTATTTT. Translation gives CASSPNSGGTTDTQYF.

The CDR3 protein is CASTQGVSGNTIYF. As DNA, the CDR3 is TGTGCCAGCACCCAAGGGGTTTCTGGAAACACCATATATTTT. V and J are TRBV7-2 and TRBJ1-3; tentative D call: TRBD1 (5 bases). The V gene lost 7 bases and the J gene lost 1 base, with 11 bases spanning the gap. The CDR3 runs to 14 residues. Germline assignment: CDR1 SGHTA and CDR2 FQGNSA.

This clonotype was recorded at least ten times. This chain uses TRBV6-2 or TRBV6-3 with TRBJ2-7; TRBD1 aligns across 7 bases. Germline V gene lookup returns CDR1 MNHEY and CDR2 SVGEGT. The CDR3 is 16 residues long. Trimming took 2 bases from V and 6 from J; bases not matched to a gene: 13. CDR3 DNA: TGTGCCAGCAGTTACGCTCGGGACAGTCACCGGGTCGAGCAGTACGTC. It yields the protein CASSYARDSHRVEQYV.

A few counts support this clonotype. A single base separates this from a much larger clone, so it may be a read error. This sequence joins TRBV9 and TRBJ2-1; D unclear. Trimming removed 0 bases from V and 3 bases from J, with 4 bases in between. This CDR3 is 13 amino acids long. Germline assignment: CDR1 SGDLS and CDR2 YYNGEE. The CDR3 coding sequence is TGTGCCAGCAGCGTAGAGGACTACAATGAGCAGTTCTTC. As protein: CASSVEDYNEQFF.

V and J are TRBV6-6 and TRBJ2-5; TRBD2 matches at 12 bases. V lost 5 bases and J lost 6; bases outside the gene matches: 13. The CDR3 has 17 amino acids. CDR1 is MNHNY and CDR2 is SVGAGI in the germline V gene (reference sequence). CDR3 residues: CASSPRRSSGGDQTQYF. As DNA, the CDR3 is TGTGCCAGCAGTCCACGTCGATCTAGCGGGGGGGACCAGACCCAGTACTTC.

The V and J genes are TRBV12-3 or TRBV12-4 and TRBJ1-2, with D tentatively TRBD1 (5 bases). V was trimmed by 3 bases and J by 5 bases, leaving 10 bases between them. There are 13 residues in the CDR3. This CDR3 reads CASSFWQGYGYTF. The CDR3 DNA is TGTGCCAGCAGTTTTTGGCAGGGATATGGCTACACCTTC.

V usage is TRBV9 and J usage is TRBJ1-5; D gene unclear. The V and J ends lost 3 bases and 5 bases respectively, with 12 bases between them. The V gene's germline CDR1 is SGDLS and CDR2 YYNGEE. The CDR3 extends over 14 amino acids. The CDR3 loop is CASSARGNYQPQHF. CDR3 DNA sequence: TGTGCCAGCAGCGCCCGGGGAAATTATCAGCCCCAGCATTTT.

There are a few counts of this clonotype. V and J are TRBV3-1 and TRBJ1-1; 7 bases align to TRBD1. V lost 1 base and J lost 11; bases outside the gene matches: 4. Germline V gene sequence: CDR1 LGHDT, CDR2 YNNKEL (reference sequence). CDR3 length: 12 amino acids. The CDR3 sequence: CASSQATGSAFF. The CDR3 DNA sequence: TGTGCCAGCAGCCAAGCGACAGGGTCGGCTTTCTTT.

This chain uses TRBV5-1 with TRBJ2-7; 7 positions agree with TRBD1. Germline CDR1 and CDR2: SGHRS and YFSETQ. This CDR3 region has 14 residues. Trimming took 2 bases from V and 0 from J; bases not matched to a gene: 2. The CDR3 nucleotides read TGCGCCAGCAGCTTTACAGGGGACTCCTACGAGCAGTACTTC. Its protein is CASSFTGDSYEQYF.

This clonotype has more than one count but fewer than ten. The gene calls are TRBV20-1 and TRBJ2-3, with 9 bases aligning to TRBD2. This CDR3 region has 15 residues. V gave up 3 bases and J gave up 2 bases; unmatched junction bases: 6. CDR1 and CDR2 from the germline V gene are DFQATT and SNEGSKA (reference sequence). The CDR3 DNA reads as TGCAGTGCTAGGACACTAGCGGGTAACACAGATACGCAGTATTTT. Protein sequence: CSARTLAGNTDTQYF.

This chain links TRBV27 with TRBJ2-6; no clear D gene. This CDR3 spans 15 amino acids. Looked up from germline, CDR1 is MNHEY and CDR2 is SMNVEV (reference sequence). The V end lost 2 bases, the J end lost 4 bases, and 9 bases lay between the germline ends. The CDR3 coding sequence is TGTGCCAGCAGTTTAATCCCAAACGGGGCCAACGTCCTGACTTTC. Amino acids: CASSLIPNGANVLTF.

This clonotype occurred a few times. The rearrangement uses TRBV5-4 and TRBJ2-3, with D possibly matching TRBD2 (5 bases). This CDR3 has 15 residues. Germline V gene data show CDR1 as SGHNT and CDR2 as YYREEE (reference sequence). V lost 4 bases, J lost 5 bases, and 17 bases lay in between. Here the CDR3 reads CASSRFSDGEDTQYF. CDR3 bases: TGTGCCAGCAGCCGCTTCTCGGACGGGGAAGATACGCAGTATTTT. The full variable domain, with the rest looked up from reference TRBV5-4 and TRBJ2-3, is ETGVTQSPTHLIKTRGQQVTLRCSSQSGHNTVSWYQQALGQGPQFIFQYYREEENGRGNFPPRFSGLQFPNYSSELNVNALELDDSALYLCASSRFSDGEDTQYFGPGTRLTVL.

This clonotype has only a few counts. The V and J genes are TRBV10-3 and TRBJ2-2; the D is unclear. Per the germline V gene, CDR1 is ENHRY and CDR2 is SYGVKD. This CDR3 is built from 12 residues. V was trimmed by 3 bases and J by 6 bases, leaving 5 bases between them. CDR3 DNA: TGTGCCATCAGTGATGGATCCGGGGAGCTGTTTTTT. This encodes CAISDGSGELFF.

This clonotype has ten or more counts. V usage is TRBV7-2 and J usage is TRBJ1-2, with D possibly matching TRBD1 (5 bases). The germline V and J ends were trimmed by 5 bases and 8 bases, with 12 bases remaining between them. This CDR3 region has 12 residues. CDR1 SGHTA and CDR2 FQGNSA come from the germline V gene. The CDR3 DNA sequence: TGTGCCAGCAGCCCCGGGGGATGGGGCTACACCTTC. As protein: CASSPGGWGYTF.

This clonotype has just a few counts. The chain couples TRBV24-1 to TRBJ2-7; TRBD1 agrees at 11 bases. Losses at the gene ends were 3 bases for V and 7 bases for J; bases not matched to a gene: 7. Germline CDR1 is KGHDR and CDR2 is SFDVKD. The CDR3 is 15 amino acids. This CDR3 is CATSDGQGAREEQYF. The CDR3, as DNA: TGTGCCACCAGTGATGGACAGGGGGCTCGAGAAGAGCAGTACTTC.

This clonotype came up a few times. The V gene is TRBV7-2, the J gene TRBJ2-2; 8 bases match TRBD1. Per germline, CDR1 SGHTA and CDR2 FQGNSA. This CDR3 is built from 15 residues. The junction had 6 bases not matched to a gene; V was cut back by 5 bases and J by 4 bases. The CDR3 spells CASSQTGAGTGELFF. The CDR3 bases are TGTGCCAGCAGCCAGACAGGGGCGGGCACCGGGGAGCTGTTTTTT.

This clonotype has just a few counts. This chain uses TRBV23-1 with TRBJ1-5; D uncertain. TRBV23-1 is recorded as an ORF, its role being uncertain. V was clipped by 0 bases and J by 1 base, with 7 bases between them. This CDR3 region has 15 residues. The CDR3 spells CASSQSKGSNQPQHF. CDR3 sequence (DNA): TGCGCCAGCAGTCAATCAAAAGGGAGCAATCAGCCCCAGCATTTT.

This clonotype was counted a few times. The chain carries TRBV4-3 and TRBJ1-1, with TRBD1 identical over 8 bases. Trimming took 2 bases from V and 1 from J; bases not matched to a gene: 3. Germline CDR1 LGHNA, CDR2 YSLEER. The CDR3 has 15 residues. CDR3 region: CASSQWGQANTEAFF. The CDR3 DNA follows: TGCGCCAGCAGCCAATGGGGACAGGCGAACACTGAAGCTTTCTTT.

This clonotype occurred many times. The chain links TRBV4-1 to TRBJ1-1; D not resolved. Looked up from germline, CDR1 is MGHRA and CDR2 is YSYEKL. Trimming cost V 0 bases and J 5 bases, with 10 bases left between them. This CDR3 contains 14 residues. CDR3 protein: CASSQEETRTEAFF. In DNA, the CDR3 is TGCGCCAGCAGCCAAGAGGAGACGAGGACTGAAGCTTTCTTT.

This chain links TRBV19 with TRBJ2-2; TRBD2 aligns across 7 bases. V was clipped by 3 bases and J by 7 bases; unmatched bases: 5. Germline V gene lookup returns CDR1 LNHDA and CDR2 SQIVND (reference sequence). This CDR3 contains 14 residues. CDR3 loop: CASSMRGTYGELFF. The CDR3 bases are TGTGCCAGTAGTATGCGGGGGACGTACGGGGAGCTGTTTTTT.

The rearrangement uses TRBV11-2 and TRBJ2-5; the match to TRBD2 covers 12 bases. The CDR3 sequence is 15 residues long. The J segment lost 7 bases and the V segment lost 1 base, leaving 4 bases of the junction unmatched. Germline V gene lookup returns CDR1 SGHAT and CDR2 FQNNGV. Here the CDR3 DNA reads TGTGCCAGCAGCTTAGCGCTAGCGGGGGGGTGGACCCAGTACTTC. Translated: CASSLALAGGWTQYF.

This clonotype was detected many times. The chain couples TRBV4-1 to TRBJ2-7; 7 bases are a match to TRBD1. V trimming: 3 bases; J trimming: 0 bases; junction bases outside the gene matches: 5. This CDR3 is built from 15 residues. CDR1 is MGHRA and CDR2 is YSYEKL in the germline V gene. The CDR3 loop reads CASSQYRGSSYEQYF. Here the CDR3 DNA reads TGCGCCAGCAGCCAGTACAGGGGAAGCTCCTACGAGCAGTACTTC.

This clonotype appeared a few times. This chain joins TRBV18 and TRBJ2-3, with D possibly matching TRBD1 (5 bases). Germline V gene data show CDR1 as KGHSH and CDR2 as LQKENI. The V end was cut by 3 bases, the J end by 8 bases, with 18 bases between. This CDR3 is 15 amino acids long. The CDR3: CASSPLGREMGTQYF. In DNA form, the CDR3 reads TGTGCCAGCTCACCTCTGGGCAGGGAAATGGGTACGCAGTATTTT.